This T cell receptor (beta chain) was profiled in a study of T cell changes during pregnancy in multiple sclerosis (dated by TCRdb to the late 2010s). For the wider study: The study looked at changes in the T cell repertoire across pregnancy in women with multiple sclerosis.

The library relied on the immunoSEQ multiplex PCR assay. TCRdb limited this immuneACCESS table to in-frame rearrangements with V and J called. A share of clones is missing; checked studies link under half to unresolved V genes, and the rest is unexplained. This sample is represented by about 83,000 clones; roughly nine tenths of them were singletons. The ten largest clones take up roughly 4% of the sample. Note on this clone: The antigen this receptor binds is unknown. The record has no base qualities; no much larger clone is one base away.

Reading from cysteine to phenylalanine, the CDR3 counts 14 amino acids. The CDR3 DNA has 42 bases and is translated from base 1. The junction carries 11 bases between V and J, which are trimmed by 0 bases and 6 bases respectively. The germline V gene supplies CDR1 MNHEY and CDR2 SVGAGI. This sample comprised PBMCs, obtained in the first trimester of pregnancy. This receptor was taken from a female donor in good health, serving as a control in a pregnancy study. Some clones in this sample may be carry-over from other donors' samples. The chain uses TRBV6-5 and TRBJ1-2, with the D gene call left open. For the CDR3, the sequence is CASSYSLSGDGYTF. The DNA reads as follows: TGTGCCAGCAGTTACTCGTTGTCTGGAGATGGCTACACCTTC.